This T cell receptor beta chain was found in a study of blood T cell repertoires in COVID-19. CDR3 length equals 15 residues. V was clipped by 5 bases and J by 2 bases; unmatched bases: 4. Germline lookup yields CDR1 MNHEY and CDR2 SMNVEV (reference sequence). Assay: immunoSEQ multiplex PCR; the TCRdb copy retains only in-frame clones and omits some. Seen here are about 220,000 clones, approximately 86% observed once, and the top ten hold roughly 14%. The genes are TRBV27 and TRBJ1-4; 8 bases are shared with TRBD1. The sequencing sample was made of PBMCs or T cells enriched from blood (not recorded which). This clonotype originated in a woman between 45 and 60 years old with acute COVID-19. The CDR3 sequence is CASSPYRGTNEKLFF. The DNA for the CDR3 is TGTGCCAGCAGTCCATACAGGGGGACTAATGAAAAACTGTTTTTT. The entire variable domain, with the rest obtained from reference TRBV27 and TRBJ1-4, is as follows: EAQVTQNPRYLITVTGKKLTVTCSQNMNHEYMSWYRQDPGLGLRQIYYSMNVEVTDKGDVPEGYKVSRKEKRNFPLILESPSPNQTSLYFCASSPYRGTNEKLFFGSGTQLSVL.